This entry concerns a single T cell receptor (beta chain). The sample originates from a study of control samples from healthy donors and cancer patients. The V end lost 7 bases, the J end lost 2 bases, and 14 bases lay between the germline ends. This CDR3 region has 15 residues. Germline V gene sequence: CDR1 MDHEN, CDR2 SYDVKM. Clones were read by immunoSEQ multiplex PCR, and TCRdb kept only the in-frame ones, dropping some. The sample holds 35,000 to 50,000 clones; around 87% are singletons and the top ten take roughly 10%. The chain employs TRBV28 and TRBJ1-4; TRBD1 might be the D (6 bases). This TCR came from an older woman with lung cancer. Sequencing was done on a sample of PBMCs. The CDR3 nucleotides read TGTGCCAGCACCCGAGCAGGGGTTACTAATGAAAAACTGTTTTTT. This gives the protein CASTRAGVTNEKLFF.